This paragraph covers one TCR beta chain sequence. Its antigen is not identified. This sample is drawn from a study of shared clonotypes between healthy human individuals. On the study more broadly: Researchers assigned three CD4 naive, three CD4 memory, two CD8 naive and one CD8 memory plate to each donor.

Study-wide findings and caveats: Naive CD4 clonotype sharing across several donors was approximately 5%. Few donors restricted represented genetic and exposure-history diversity.

Terminally differentiated effector memory CD45RA+ cells were excluded by CCR7 positive selection of CD45RO-negative cells. Trimming took 5 bases from V and 6 from J, leaving 12 bases between them. Germline V lookup: CDR1 MNHEY, CDR2 SMNVEV (reference sequence). This CDR3 comprises 13 residues. A deep-level run was used for the assay. Clones were sequenced by immunoSEQ multiplex PCR, and TCRdb holds only the in-frame ones, with some missing. This table has around 2.1 million clones, 85% to 95% appearing once. The clonotype was recovered from a young man in good health. Some clones in this sample may be carry-over from other donors' samples. This chain connects TRBV27 to TRBJ2-3; D is unresolved. The sample consisted of naive CD8+ T cells from PBMCs. The CDR3: CASSQTLKDTQYF. CDR3 nucleotides: TGTGCCAGCAGTCAGACCCTTAAGGATACGCAGTATTTT.